This entry features one T cell receptor (beta chain) sequence. Its antigen is still unknown. This may be a read error, as it is one base from a much larger clone. This specimen belongs to a study of T cell repertoires in cytomegalovirus infection. About the research overall: Public signatures in TCR beta pointed to CMV infection and matching HLA type.

The CDR3 extends over 15 amino acids. Trimming left V 6 bases short and J 0 bases short, with 15 bases between. Germline loops: CDR1 MNHEY, CDR2 SVGEGT. TCRdb analysed the reads with MiXCR anew, one entry per CDR3 protein. The top ten clones hold approximately 4.6% of a sample with 76,000 or so distinct CDR3 sequences, approximately 3.7% of them seen once. Study-level findings and limits: The ex vivo response was dominated by HLA-C-restricted CMV-specific TCR beta clonotypes.

The chain has TRBV6-2 or TRBV6-3 and TRBJ2-7; a possible D gene is TRBD1 (5 bases). This receptor was obtained from a human donor in good health (CMV status not recorded). Some clones in this sample may be carry-over from other donors' samples. Sequenced sample: PBMCs. The DNA of the CDR3 is TGTGCCAGCAGCGACGAACAGGAGAGCTCCTACGAGCAGTACTTC. Amino acids: CASSDEQESSYEQYF.